The T cell receptor beta chain under discussion was sequenced for a study of post-analysis software for immune sequencing data. The study's findings and limits: Normalized Chao1 diversity in multiple sclerosis patients fell significantly below that of controls. Patients used about 5 TRBV segments, including TRBV5-6, TRBV5-1 and TRBV20-1, more often than controls.

Trimming pared 9 bases from V and 2 bases from J, leaving 12 bases between. Germline V lookup: CDR1 SNHLY, CDR2 FYNNEI. The CDR3 covers 13 residues. This clonotype was seen just once. Its target is not known. Incorporated into the TCR beta cDNA libraries were unique molecular identifiers, which served to reduce PCR and sequencing biases. TCRdb re-derived calls from the PCR reads in MiXCR, one entry per CDR3 protein. The sample records 350,000 to 450,000 distinct CDR3 sequences, about 40% being singletons. This rearrangement joins TRBV2 to TRBJ2-3, with a weak D call TRBD2 (5 bases). The sequencing input was blood. The source of this sequence is a girl aged 2 to 9 with multiple sclerosis. CDR3 residues: CARSGINTDTQYF. In DNA form, the CDR3 reads TGTGCCAGATCCGGGATCAACACAGATACGCAGTATTTT.